The rows below give T cell receptor beta chains drawn from one sample of a study of blood T cell repertoires in COVID-19. The table came from immunoSEQ multiplex PCR; TCRdb's copy has only in-frame clones and leaves some out. The sample yields 250,000 to 300,000 clones, around 86% seen once. What was sequenced was peripheral blood. Receptors were obtained from a man aged 50 to 59 with acute or convalescent COVID-19. The CDR3 runs from the conserved cysteine through the conserved F or W. Fields, in order: V gene, J gene, clone size, D gene, CDR3 length, CDR3 protein, CDR3 DNA. A D gene is named only where the DNA matches it firmly. Not all rows give a size; the values are once, few, many and, for expanded clones, a class.

V gene: TRBV3-1/TRBV3-2; J gene: TRBJ1-1; clone size: -; D gene: -; CDR3 length: 13; CDR3 protein: CASSPYQGSEAFF; CDR3 DNA: TGTGCCAGCAGCCCCTACCAGGGGTCTGAAGCTTTCTTT
V gene: TRBV19; J gene: TRBJ2-5; clone size: -; D gene: -; CDR3 length: 14; CDR3 protein: CASSIDGDRETQYF; CDR3 DNA: TGTGCCAGTAGTATTGACGGGGATCGTGAGACCCAGTACTTC
V gene: TRBV18; J gene: TRBJ2-7; clone size: -; D gene: TRBD2; CDR3 length: 14; CDR3 protein: CASSRTSGEDEQYF; CDR3 DNA: TGTGCCAGTTCTCGGACTAGCGGGGAGGACGAGCAGTACTTC
V gene: TRBV7-7; J gene: TRBJ2-1; clone size: -; D gene: -; CDR3 length: 15; CDR3 protein: CASSPAGSSYNEQFF; CDR3 DNA: TGTGCTAGCAGCCCCGCGGGGAGCTCCTACAATGAGCAGTTCTTC
V gene: TRBV7-3; J gene: TRBJ1-3; clone size: -; D gene: TRBD1; CDR3 length: 13; CDR3 protein: CASSLDREDTIYF; CDR3 DNA: TGTGCCAGCAGCCTGGACAGGGAAGACACCATATATTTT
V gene: TRBV12-3/TRBV12-4; J gene: TRBJ1-1; clone size: -; D gene: -; CDR3 length: 13; CDR3 protein: CASSSGLNTEAFF; CDR3 DNA: TGTGCCAGCAGTTCAGGATTGAACACTGAAGCTTTCTTT
V gene: TRBV29-1; J gene: TRBJ1-2; clone size: -; D gene: -; CDR3 length: 12; CDR3 protein: CSAGGSNYGYTF; CDR3 DNA: TGCAGCGCCGGGGGGTCTAACTATGGCTACACCTTC
V gene: TRBV2; J gene: TRBJ1-2; clone size: -; D gene: -; CDR3 length: 13; CDR3 protein: CASSVEQGGGYTF; CDR3 DNA: TGTGCCAGCAGTGTGGAACAGGGTGGCGGCTACACCTTC
V gene: TRBV7-9; J gene: TRBJ2-7; clone size: few; D gene: -; CDR3 length: 15; CDR3 protein: CASSSQQGRSYEQYF; CDR3 DNA: TGTGCCAGCAGCTCCCAACAGGGGAGGTCCTACGAGCAGTACTTC
V gene: TRBV3-1/TRBV3-2; J gene: TRBJ1-1; clone size: -; D gene: -; CDR3 length: 14; CDR3 protein: CASSPQGPNTEAFF; CDR3 DNA: TGTGCCAGCAGCCCGCAGGGCCCGAACACTGAAGCTTTCTTT
V gene: TRBV30; J gene: TRBJ2-3; clone size: -; D gene: TRBD2; CDR3 length: 18; CDR3 protein: CAWSVQSRTSGVEDTQYF; CDR3 DNA: TGTGCCTGGAGTGTACAGTCCCGGACTAGCGGGGTTGAAGATACGCAGTATTTT
V gene: TRBV6-5; J gene: TRBJ1-5; clone size: -; D gene: -; CDR3 length: 15; CDR3 protein: CASSLGLTPGQPQHF; CDR3 DNA: TGTGCCAGCAGTTTAGGCCTCACCCCGGGTCAGCCCCAGCATTTT
V gene: TRBV7-9; J gene: TRBJ2-1; clone size: few; D gene: -; CDR3 length: 15; CDR3 protein: CASRTGQSSYNEQFF; CDR3 DNA: TGTGCCAGCAGGACCGGACAGAGCTCCTACAATGAGCAGTTCTTC
V gene: TRBV7-2; J gene: TRBJ1-5; clone size: -; D gene: -; CDR3 length: 15; CDR3 protein: CASSLGGQISQPQHF; CDR3 DNA: TGTGCCAGCAGCTTAGGGGGACAAATCAGTCAGCCCCAGCATTTT
V gene: TRBV2; J gene: TRBJ2-1; clone size: once; D gene: TRBD2; CDR3 length: 15; CDR3 protein: CASSRTSGGANEQFF; CDR3 DNA: TGTGCCAGCAGCAGGACTAGCGGGGGTGCGAATGAGCAGTTCTTC
V gene: TRBV30; J gene: TRBJ2-7; clone size: -; D gene: -; CDR3 length: 13; CDR3 protein: CAWRGGRSYEQYF; CDR3 DNA: TGTGCCTGGAGGGGGGGAAGGTCCTACGAGCAGTACTTC
V gene: TRBV9; J gene: TRBJ1-2; clone size: -; D gene: TRBD1; CDR3 length: 15; CDR3 protein: CASSSRDRANYGYTF; CDR3 DNA: TGTGCCAGCAGCAGCCGGGACAGAGCTAACTATGGCTACACCTTC
V gene: TRBV12-1; J gene: TRBJ2-3; clone size: -; D gene: -; CDR3 length: 13; CDR3 protein: CAIPDTVTDTQYF; CDR3 DNA: TGTGCCATCCCGGACACAGTCACAGATACGCAGTATTTT
V gene: TRBV2; J gene: TRBJ2-2; clone size: -; D gene: -; CDR3 length: 14; CDR3 protein: CARGRPGNTGELFF; CDR3 DNA: TGTGCCAGGGGCAGGCCAGGGAACACCGGGGAGCTGTTTTTT
V gene: TRBV5-1; J gene: TRBJ1-5; clone size: -; D gene: -; CDR3 length: 13; CDR3 protein: CASRGQDNQPQHF; CDR3 DNA: TGCGCCAGCAGGGGGCAGGACAATCAGCCCCAGCATTTT
V gene: TRBV2; J gene: TRBJ1-1; clone size: once; D gene: -; CDR3 length: 15; CDR3 protein: CASSEGTPMNTEAFF; CDR3 DNA: TGTGCCAGCAGCGAGGGGACACCTATGAACACTGAAGCTTTCTTT
V gene: TRBV3-1/TRBV3-2; J gene: TRBJ2-7; clone size: -; D gene: -; CDR3 length: 13; CDR3 protein: CASSQDRLYEQYF; CDR3 DNA: TGTGCCAGCAGCCAAGACCGACTATACGAGCAGTACTTC
V gene: TRBV6-6; J gene: TRBJ2-7; clone size: -; D gene: TRBD2; CDR3 length: 15; CDR3 protein: CASSYPGGLPYEQYF; CDR3 DNA: TGTGCCAGCAGTTACCCCGGGGGGTTACCCTACGAGCAGTACTTC
V gene: TRBV19; J gene: TRBJ2-2; clone size: -; D gene: -; CDR3 length: 16; CDR3 protein: CASSIALAPYTGELFF; CDR3 DNA: TGTGCCAGTAGTATAGCGCTAGCGCCGTACACCGGGGAGCTGTTTTTT
V gene: TRBV11-2; J gene: TRBJ2-5; clone size: once; D gene: -; CDR3 length: 15; CDR3 protein: CASNNGIGAGETQYF; CDR3 DNA: TGTGCCAGCAACAACGGTATTGGGGCCGGGGAGACCCAGTACTTC
V gene: TRBV27; J gene: TRBJ2-3; clone size: -; D gene: TRBD2; CDR3 length: 15; CDR3 protein: CASSTGTSGGDTQYF; CDR3 DNA: TGTGCCAGCAGTACCGGGACTAGCGGAGGTGATACGCAGTATTTT
V gene: TRBV19; J gene: TRBJ2-1; clone size: -; D gene: TRBD1; CDR3 length: 14; CDR3 protein: CASTGDRVSNEQFF; CDR3 DNA: TGTGCCAGTACGGGGGACAGGGTCAGTAATGAGCAGTTCTTC
V gene: TRBV3-1/TRBV3-2; J gene: TRBJ1-2; clone size: -; D gene: TRBD1; CDR3 length: 18; CDR3 protein: CASSPLWGGQGARYGYTF; CDR3 DNA: TGTGCCAGCAGCCCCCTTTGGGGGGGACAGGGAGCTCGCTATGGCTACACCTTC
V gene: TRBV2; J gene: TRBJ2-5; clone size: -; D gene: TRBD1; CDR3 length: 13; CDR3 protein: CASSTGVGETQYF; CDR3 DNA: TGTGCCAGCAGCACAGGGGTAGGGGAGACCCAGTACTTC